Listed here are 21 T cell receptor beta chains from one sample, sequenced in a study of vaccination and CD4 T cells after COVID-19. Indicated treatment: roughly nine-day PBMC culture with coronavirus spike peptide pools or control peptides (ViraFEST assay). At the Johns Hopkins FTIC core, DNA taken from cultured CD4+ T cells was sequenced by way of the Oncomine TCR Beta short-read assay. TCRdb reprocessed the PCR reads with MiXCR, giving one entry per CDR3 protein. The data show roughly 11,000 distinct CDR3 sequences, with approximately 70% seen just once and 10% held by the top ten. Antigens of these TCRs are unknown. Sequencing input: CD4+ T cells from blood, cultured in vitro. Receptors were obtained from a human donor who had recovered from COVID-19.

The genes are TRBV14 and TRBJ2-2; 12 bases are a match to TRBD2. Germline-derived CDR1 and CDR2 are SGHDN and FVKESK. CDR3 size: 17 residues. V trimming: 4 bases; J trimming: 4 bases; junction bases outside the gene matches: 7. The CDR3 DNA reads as TGTGCCAGCAGCCGATGGACTAGCGGGGTTCTCACCGGGGAGCTGTTTTTT. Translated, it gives CASSRWTSGVLTGELFF.

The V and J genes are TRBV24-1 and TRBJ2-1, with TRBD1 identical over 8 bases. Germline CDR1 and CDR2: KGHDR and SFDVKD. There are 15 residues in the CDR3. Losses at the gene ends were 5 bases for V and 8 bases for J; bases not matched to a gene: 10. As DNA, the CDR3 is TGTGCCACCAGTGTTGGTCGGACAGGGTTCGATGAGCAGTTCTTC. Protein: CATSVGRTGFDEQFF.

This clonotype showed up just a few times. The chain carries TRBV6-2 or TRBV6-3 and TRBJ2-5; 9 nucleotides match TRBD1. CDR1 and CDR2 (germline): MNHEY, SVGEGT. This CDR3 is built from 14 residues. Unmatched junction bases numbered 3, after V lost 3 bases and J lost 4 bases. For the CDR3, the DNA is TGTGCCAGCAGTTATGGGACAGGGACAGAGACCCAGTACTTC. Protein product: CASSYGTGTETQYF.

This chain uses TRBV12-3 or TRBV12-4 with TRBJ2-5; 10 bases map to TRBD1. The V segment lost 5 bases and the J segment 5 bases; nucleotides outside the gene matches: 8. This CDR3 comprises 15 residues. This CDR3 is CASSRGQGIRETQYF. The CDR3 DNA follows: TGTGCCAGCAGTCGGGGACAGGGGATAAGGGAGACCCAGTACTTC.

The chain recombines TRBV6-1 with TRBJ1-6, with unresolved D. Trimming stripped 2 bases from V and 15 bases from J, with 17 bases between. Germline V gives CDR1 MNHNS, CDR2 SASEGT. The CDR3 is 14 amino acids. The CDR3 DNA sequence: TGTGCCAGCAGTGAAAGCCTAGGTCCGGTAGACCTCCACTTT. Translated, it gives CASSESLGPVDLHF.

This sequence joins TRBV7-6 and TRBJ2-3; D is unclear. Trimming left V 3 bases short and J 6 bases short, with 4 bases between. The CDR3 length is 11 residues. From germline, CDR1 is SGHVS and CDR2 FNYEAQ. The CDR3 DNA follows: TGTGCCAGCAGCTTCGGGGATACGCAGTATTTT. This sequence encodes CASSFGDTQYF.

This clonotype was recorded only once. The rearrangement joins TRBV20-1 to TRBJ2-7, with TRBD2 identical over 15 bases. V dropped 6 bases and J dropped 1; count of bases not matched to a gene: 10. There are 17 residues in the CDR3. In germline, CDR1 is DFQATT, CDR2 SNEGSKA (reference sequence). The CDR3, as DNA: TGCAGTGCCCCACCGGGACTAGCGGGGGGCCGATCCTACGAGCAGTACTTC. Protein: CSAPPGLAGGRSYEQYF.

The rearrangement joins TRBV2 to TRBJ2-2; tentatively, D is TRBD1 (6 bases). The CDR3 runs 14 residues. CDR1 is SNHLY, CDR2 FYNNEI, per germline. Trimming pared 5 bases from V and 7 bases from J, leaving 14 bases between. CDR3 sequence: CASSTQGRNGELFF. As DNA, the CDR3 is TGTGCCAGCAGTACCCAGGGGCGTAACGGGGAGCTGTTTTTT. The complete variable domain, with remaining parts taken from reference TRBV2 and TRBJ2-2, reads EPEVTQTPSHQVTQMGQEVILRCVPISNHLYFYWYRQILGQKVEFLVSFYNNEISEKSEIFDDQFSVERPDGSNFTLKIRSTKLEDSAMYFCASSTQGRNGELFFGEGSRLTVL.

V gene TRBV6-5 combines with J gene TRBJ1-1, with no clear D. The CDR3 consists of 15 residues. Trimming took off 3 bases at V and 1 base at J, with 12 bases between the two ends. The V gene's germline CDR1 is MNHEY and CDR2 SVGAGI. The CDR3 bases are TGTGCCAGCAGTTATGTGGGGAGTTCGAACACTGAAGCTTTCTTT. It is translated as CASSYVGSSNTEAFF.

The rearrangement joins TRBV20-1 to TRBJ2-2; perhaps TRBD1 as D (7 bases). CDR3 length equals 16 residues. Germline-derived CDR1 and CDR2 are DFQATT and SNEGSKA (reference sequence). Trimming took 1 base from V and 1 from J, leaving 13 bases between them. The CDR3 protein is CSARAAGQMNTGELFF. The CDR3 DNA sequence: TGCAGTGCTAGAGCGGCGGGACAGATGAACACCGGGGAGCTGTTTTTT.

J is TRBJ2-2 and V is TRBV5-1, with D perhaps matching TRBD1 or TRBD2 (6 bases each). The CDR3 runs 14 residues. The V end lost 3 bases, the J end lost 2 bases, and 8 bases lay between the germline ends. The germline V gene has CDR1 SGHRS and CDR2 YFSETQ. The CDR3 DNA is TGCGCCAGCAGCTCGGGGGCTAACACCGGGGAGCTGTTTTTT. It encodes CASSSGANTGELFF.

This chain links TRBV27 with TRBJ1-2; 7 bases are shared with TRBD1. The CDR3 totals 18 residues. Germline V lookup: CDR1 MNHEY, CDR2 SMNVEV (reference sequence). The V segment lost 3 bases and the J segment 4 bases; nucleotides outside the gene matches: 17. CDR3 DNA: TGTGCCAGCAGTTTGCTACTACCGACAGGGTTCGGTGGCTATGGCTACACCTTC. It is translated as CASSLLLPTGFGGYGYTF.

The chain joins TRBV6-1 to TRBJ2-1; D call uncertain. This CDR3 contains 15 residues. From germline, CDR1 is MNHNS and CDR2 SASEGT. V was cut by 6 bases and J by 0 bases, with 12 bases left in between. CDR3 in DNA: TGTGCCAGCAGACTTCGTTTAAGCTCCTACAATGAGCAGTTCTTC. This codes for CASRLRLSSYNEQFF.

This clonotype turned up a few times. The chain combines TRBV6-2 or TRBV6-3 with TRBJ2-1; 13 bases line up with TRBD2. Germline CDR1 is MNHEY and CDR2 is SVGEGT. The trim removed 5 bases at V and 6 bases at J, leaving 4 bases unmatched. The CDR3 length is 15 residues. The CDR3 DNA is TGTGCCAGCAGTGCAACTAGCGGGAGGGCCAATGAGCAGTTCTTC. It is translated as CASSATSGRANEQFF.

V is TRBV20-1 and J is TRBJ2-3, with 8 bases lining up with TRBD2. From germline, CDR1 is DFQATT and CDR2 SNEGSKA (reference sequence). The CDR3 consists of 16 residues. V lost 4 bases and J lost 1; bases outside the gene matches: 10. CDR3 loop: CSATTSGGRGTDTQYF. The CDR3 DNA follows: TGCAGTGCTACCACATCGGGGGGGAGGGGCACAGATACGCAGTATTTT.

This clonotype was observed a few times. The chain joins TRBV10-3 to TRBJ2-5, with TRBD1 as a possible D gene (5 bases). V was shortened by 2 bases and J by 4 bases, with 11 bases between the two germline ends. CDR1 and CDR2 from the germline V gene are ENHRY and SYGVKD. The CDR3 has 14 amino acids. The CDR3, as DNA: TGTGCCATCAGTGAGGACAGCCACCCAGAGACCCAGTACTTC. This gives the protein CAISEDSHPETQYF.

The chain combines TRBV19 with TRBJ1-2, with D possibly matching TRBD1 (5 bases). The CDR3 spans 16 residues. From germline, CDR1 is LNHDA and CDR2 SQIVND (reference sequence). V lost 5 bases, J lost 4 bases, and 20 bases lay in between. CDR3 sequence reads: CASSDWRRGGRYGYTF. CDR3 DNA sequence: TGTGCCAGTAGTGACTGGAGGCGGGGCGGGCGCTATGGCTACACCTTC.

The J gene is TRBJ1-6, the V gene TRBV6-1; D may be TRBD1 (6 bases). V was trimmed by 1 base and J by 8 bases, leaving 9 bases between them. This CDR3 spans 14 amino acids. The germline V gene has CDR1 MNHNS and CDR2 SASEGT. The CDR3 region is CASSEEDSYSPLHF. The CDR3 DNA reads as TGTGCCAGCAGTGAAGAGGACAGTTATTCACCCCTCCACTTT.

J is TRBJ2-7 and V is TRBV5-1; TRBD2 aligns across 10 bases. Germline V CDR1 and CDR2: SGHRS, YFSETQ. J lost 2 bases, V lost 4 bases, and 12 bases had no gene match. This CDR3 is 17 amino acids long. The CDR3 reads CASSPRTSGSSPYEQYF. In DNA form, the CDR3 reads TGCGCCAGCAGCCCACGGACTAGCGGATCTTCGCCCTACGAGCAGTACTTC.

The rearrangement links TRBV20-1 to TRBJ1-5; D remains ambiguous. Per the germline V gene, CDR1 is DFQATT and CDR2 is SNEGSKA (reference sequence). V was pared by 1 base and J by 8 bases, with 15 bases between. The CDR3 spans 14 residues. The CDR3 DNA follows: TGCAGTGCTAGAGGTGACGGAGCAAGGGAGCCCCAGCATTTT. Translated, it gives CSARGDGAREPQHF.

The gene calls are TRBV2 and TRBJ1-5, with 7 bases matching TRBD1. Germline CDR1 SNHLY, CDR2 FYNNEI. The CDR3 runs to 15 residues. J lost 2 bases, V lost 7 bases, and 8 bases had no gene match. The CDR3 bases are TGTGCCAGCAAGGAGGGGGCCTCGGGCAATCAGCCCCAGCATTTT. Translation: CASKEGASGNQPQHF.